These 26 T cell receptor beta chains originate from one sample sequenced in a study of blood T cells in healthy people across ages. The second PCR ran about 6 to 12 cycles with a sample-barcoded 5' primer and J-beta primers. TCRdb re-analysed the 5' RACE reads in MiXCR, keeping a single row per CDR3 protein. The sample comprises around 1,000,000 distinct CDR3 sequences, under 30% of which are singletons, and approximately 0.79% rests with the top ten. The same data also contributed to another study, on T cells of mothers and their children.

Sequenced: blood. The receptors shown here come from a girl aged 2 to 10 in good health.

This CDR3 reads CMTIKAITDTQYF. CDR3 DNA sequence: TGCATGACAATAAAGGCGATCACAGATACGCAGTATTTT. The chain couples TRBV20-1 to TRBJ2-3; no reliable D call. This CDR3 comprises 13 residues. CDR1 is DFQATT and CDR2 is SNEGSKA in the germline V gene (reference sequence).

In this sample, this clonotype turned up a few times. This chain connects TRBV7-2 to TRBJ2-7; D is ambiguous. This CDR3 is built from 12 residues. CDR1 is SGHTA, CDR2 FQGNSA, per germline. The germline V and J ends were trimmed by 2 bases and 7 bases, with 9 bases remaining between them. CDR3 bases: TGTGCCAGCAGCTTATGGGTCCGGGAGCAGTACTTC. This encodes CASSLWVREQYF. The whole variable domain, filled in from reference TRBV7-2 and TRBJ2-7, reads GAGVSQSPSNKVTEKGKDVELRCDPISGHTALYWYRQSLGQGLEFLIYFQGNSAPDKSGLPSDRFSAERTGGSVSTLTIQRTQQEDSAVYLCASSLWVREQYFGPGTRLTVT.

J is TRBJ2-1 and V is TRBV7-9; the D gene is possibly TRBD1 (5 bases). Trimming took off 6 bases at V and 7 bases at J, with 16 bases between the two ends. The CDR3 is 14 amino acids. The germline V gene has CDR1 SEHNR and CDR2 FQNEAQ (reference sequence). CDR3 amino acids: CASSFTLQGNEQFF. Written as DNA, the CDR3 is TGTGCCAGCAGTTTCACCCTCCAGGGAAATGAGCAGTTCTTC.

The rearrangement joins TRBV20-1 to TRBJ1-6, with D possibly being TRBD1 (5 bases). This CDR3 has 10 amino acids. Per germline, CDR1 DFQATT and CDR2 SNEGSKA (reference sequence). CDR3 amino acids: CRKSGEPLHF. The CDR3 DNA follows: TGCCGGAAGTCGGGGGAACCCCTCCACTTT.

The gene calls are TRBV18 and TRBJ2-1; possibly TRBD2 for D (5 bases). Between the trimmed V and J ends, which lost 1 base and 8 bases, there was a span of 18 bases. The CDR3 covers 16 residues. Per the germline V gene, CDR1 is KGHSH and CDR2 is LQKENI. The CDR3 loop is CASSPQAAPRAYEQFF. CDR3 coding DNA: TGTGCCAGCTCACCACAAGCGGCCCCTAGGGCTTATGAGCAGTTCTTC.

This rearrangement joins TRBV29-1 to TRBJ1-1; D gene ambiguous. V was trimmed by 2 bases and J by 6 bases, leaving 19 bases between them. This CDR3 contains 15 residues. CDR1 is SQVTM and CDR2 is ANQGSEA in the germline V gene. CDR3 amino acids: CSVERFIGSPAEAFF. In DNA form, the CDR3 reads TGCAGCGTTGAACGGTTCATTGGCTCTCCGGCTGAAGCTTTCTTT.

V and J are TRBV10-1 and TRBJ2-3, with D possibly called TRBD1 or TRBD2 (5 bases each). CDR1 is WNHNN and CDR2 is SYGVQD in the germline V gene (reference sequence). V lost 3 bases to trimming and J lost 2 bases, with 21 bases between them. The length of the CDR3 is 18 residues. CDR3 region: CASSEDSPGTQNTDTQYF. As DNA, the CDR3 is TGCGCCAGCAGTGAAGACAGCCCCGGGACCCAGAACACAGATACGCAGTATTTT.

This clonotype was detected only a few times. The chain joins TRBV2 to TRBJ2-3; D is undetermined. The CDR3 contains 19 residues. Deletions cut 7 bases from V and 0 bases from J, with 26 bases between. CDR1 is SNHLY, CDR2 FYNNEI, per germline. Here the CDR3 DNA reads TGTGCCAGCAAATCCCTTGGGCTGGGATTTGAACCTAGCACAGATACGCAGTATTTT. Amino acids: CASKSLGLGFEPSTDTQYF.

In regard to this clonotype: At one end the junction does not follow the germline gene, possibly because of a read error. The CDR3 reads CAGRSTGELFF. The CDR3 DNA reads as TGTGCCGGCAGGAGCACCGGGGAGCTGTTTTTT. V gene TRBV12-3 or TRBV12-4 combines with J gene TRBJ2-2; D is uncertain. There are 11 residues in the CDR3.

This chain connects TRBV4-2 to TRBJ2-3; the D gene is possibly TRBD2 (5 bases). The CDR3 spans 17 residues. Germline V gene sequence: CDR1 LGHNA, CDR2 YNFKEQ. Trimming removed 0 bases from V and 2 bases from J, with 15 bases in between. CDR3 coding DNA: TGTGCCAGCAGCCAAGATAGAAGGCGGGTACACACAGATACGCAGTATTTT. Residues: CASSQDRRRVHTDTQYF.

V is TRBV6-2 or TRBV6-3 and J is TRBJ2-5; TRBD2 matches 13 bases. The J call may be wrong; the DNA end is better matched by TRBJ2-1. Germline V gene data show CDR1 as MNHEY and CDR2 as SVGEGT. The CDR3 has 14 residues. CDR3 region: CASGFGLAGEVQFF. The CDR3 DNA reads as TGTGCCAGCGGGTTCGGACTAGCGGGGGAGGTTCAGTTCTTC.

This chain links TRBV10-3 with TRBJ2-3, with unresolved D. V was pared by 5 bases and J by 0 bases, with 9 bases between. CDR3 length equals 14 residues. The V gene's germline CDR1 is ENHRY and CDR2 SYGVKD. CDR3 sequence: CAISKDSSTDTQYF. CDR3 coding DNA: TGTGCCATCAGTAAAGATAGTAGCACAGATACGCAGTATTTT.

This sequence joins TRBV19 and TRBJ2-1, with a possible D match to TRBD2 (5 bases). The CDR3 is made up of 14 amino acids. Trimming took off 5 bases at V and 0 bases at J, with 8 bases between the two ends. Germline CDR1 is LNHDA and CDR2 is SQIVND (reference sequence). Here the CDR3 reads CASSGSSSYNEQFF. DNA of the CDR3: TGTGCCAGTAGTGGGAGTAGCTCCTACAATGAGCAGTTCTTC.

CDR3 protein: CSARVLTGDEKLFF. The CDR3 DNA sequence: TGCAGTGCTAGAGTCCTCACAGGGGATGAAAAACTGTTTTTT. The J gene is TRBJ1-4, the V gene TRBV20-1; 7 bases line up with TRBD1. V shed 1 base, J shed 6 bases, and the junction held 5 bases outside the gene matches. Germline CDR1 and CDR2: DFQATT and SNEGSKA (reference sequence). The CDR3 length is 14 residues.

This clonotype was detected only a few times. The chain links TRBV5-6 to TRBJ1-1; 7 bases agree with TRBD1. Germline assignment: CDR1 SGHDT and CDR2 YYEEEE. The V gene end was trimmed by 4 bases and the J gene end by 5 bases; junction bases not matched to a gene: 5. CDR3 size: 13 residues. CDR3 sequence reads: CASSPTGLTEAFF. The DNA of the CDR3 is TGTGCCAGCAGCCCGACAGGGCTGACTGAAGCTTTCTTT.

Turning to this clonotype: Likely a read error: the CDR3 ends without its conserved phenylalanine or tryptophan. The rearrangement uses TRBV12-5 and TRBJ2-5; D is ambiguous. The DNA end is a closer match to TRBJ2-7, so the J assignment may be wrong. CDR1 LGHNT and CDR2 FRNRAP come from the germline V gene. The CDR3 contains 12 residues. CDR3 amino acids: CASGPDTYEQYL. For the CDR3, the DNA is TGTGCTAGTGGACCCGACACCTACGAGCAGTACCTC.

The V gene is TRBV7-9, the J gene TRBJ2-5; 8 bases align to TRBD2. The V gene end was trimmed by 4 bases and the J gene end by 3 bases; junction bases not matched to a gene: 10. The CDR3 has 16 residues. Germline V gives CDR1 SEHNR, CDR2 FQNEAQ (reference sequence). This CDR3 reads CASSSPIGTREETQYF. The CDR3, as DNA: TGTGCCAGCAGCTCTCCCATCGGGACTAGGGAAGAGACCCAGTACTTC.

This clonotype was counted only a few times. The rearrangement links TRBV5-1 to TRBJ2-3; 13 bases map to TRBD2. The CDR3 extends over 15 amino acids. The germline CDR1 and CDR2 sequences are SGHRS and YFSETQ. Unmatched junction bases numbered 9, after V lost 3 bases and J lost 11 bases. CDR3 loop: CASSSTSGGPYRQYF. Written as DNA, the CDR3 is TGCGCCAGCAGCTCGACTAGCGGGGGGCCATATAGGCAGTATTTT.

The genes are TRBV7-2 and TRBJ2-1, with TRBD2 matching 7 bases. CDR3 length: 14 residues. J was trimmed by 6 bases and V by 1 base; bases with no gene match: 3. Germline loops: CDR1 SGHTA, CDR2 FQGNSA. The CDR3 reads CASSLERDLNEQFF. CDR3 in DNA: TGTGCCAGCAGCTTAGAGCGGGATCTCAATGAGCAGTTCTTC. The full variable domain, its missing parts supplied by reference TRBV7-2 and TRBJ2-1, is GAGVSQSPSNKVTEKGKDVELRCDPISGHTALYWYRQSLGQGLEFLIYFQGNSAPDKSGLPSDRFSAERTGGSVSTLTIQRTQQEDSAVYLCASSLERDLNEQFFGPGTRLTVL.

This chain links TRBV5-1 with TRBJ2-7; TRBD1 or TRBD2 may be the D gene (5 bases each). CDR1 SGHRS and CDR2 YFSETQ come from the germline V gene. This CDR3 is built from 15 residues. The V gene lost 1 base and the J gene lost 5 bases, with 16 bases spanning the gap. CDR3 loop: CASSLFEGSFNEQYF. CDR3 in DNA: TGCGCCAGCAGCTTGTTCGAGGGGTCCTTCAACGAGCAGTACTTC.

V usage is TRBV7-2 and J usage is TRBJ2-1; weak D call: TRBD2 (7 bases). Per the germline V gene, CDR1 is SGHTA and CDR2 is FQGNSA. The CDR3 loop spans 15 amino acids. Trimming took 2 bases from V and 7 from J, leaving 15 bases between them. CDR3 region: CASSLTGSGTNEQFF. In DNA, the CDR3 is TGTGCCAGCAGCTTAACAGGGAGCGGGACGAATGAGCAGTTCTTC. Looking up the rest from reference TRBV7-2 and TRBJ2-1 gives the full variable domain: GAGVSQSPSNKVTEKGKDVELRCDPISGHTALYWYRQSLGQGLEFLIYFQGNSAPDKSGLPSDRFSAERTGGSVSTLTIQRTQQEDSAVYLCASSLTGSGTNEQFFGPGTRLTVL.

The rearrangement joins TRBV29-1 to TRBJ2-3; D could derive from TRBD1 or TRBD2 (5 bases each). This CDR3 region has 14 residues. Germline values: CDR1 SQVTM, CDR2 ANQGSEA. Trimming removed 6 bases at V and 4 bases at J, with 17 bases between. The CDR3 DNA sequence: TGCAGCGTGGTGGGCCTCCTGGGGGCAGATACGCAGTATTTT. This codes for CSVVGLLGADTQYF.

The chain uses TRBV7-8 and TRBJ2-5; 11 bases map to TRBD2. The J call is doubtful: the DNA matches TRBJ2-1 better. Germline values: CDR1 SGHVS, CDR2 FQNEAQ. CDR3 size: 15 residues. The CDR3 nucleotides are TGTGCCAGCAGCTTCACTAGCGGGAGTGGAAATGAGCAGTTCTTC. Protein: CASSFTSGSGNEQFF.

In its sample, this clonotype was seen a few times. This chain uses TRBV12-3 or TRBV12-4 with TRBJ2-5; 8 bases match TRBD2. There are 15 residues in the CDR3. V lost 5 bases to trimming and J lost 4 bases; unmatched junction nucleotides: 9. CDR3 region: CASSPRTGGGETQYF. CDR3 DNA: TGTGCCAGCAGTCCGCGTACGGGGGGGGGAGAGACCCAGTACTTC.

In this sample, this clonotype turned up many times. The chain carries TRBV5-1 and TRBJ2-5; a possible D gene is TRBD1 (5 bases). The V end lost 0 bases, the J end lost 5 bases, and 8 bases lay between the germline ends. Germline CDR1 reads SGHRS; CDR2 reads YFSETQ. The CDR3 totals 13 residues. The CDR3 reads CASSLGQRETQYF. CDR3 nucleotide sequence: TGCGCCAGCAGCTTGGGACAGAGGGAGACCCAGTACTTC.

This chain uses TRBV9 with TRBJ2-1; 7 bases are shared with TRBD1. V shed 0 bases and J 4 bases; nucleotides not matched to a gene: 4. CDR1 is SGDLS and CDR2 is YYNGEE in the germline V gene. The CDR3 covers 15 residues. The CDR3 here is CASSVAPGGYNEQFF. In DNA form, the CDR3 reads TGTGCCAGCAGCGTAGCTCCAGGGGGATACAATGAGCAGTTCTTC.